The 25 T cell receptor beta chains listed next were all sequenced from one sample in a study of blood T cell repertoires in COVID-19. TCRdb keeps only in-frame clones here, not all; method: immunoSEQ multiplex PCR. The sample carries about 210,000 clones, about 92% recorded once. The sample comprised peripheral blood. These receptors all stem from a man aged 25-45 years with acute or convalescent COVID-19.

The chain employs TRBV18 and TRBJ1-1; weak D call: TRBD1 (6 bases). The germline CDR1 and CDR2 sequences are KGHSH and LQKENI. The V end lost 2 bases, the J end lost 3 bases, and 16 bases lay between the germline ends. The CDR3 extends over 16 amino acids. CDR3 sequence reads: CASSPTRGLLDTEAFF. In DNA form, the CDR3 reads TGTGCCAGCTCACCAACCAGGGGTCTTTTAGACACTGAAGCTTTCTTT.

The chain uses TRBV5-1 and TRBJ1-2, with D perhaps TRBD1 (6 bases). Germline CDR1 is SGHRS and CDR2 is YFSETQ. CDR3 length: 16 amino acids. Deletions cut 0 bases from V and 1 base from J, with 13 bases between. The DNA of the CDR3 is TGCGCCAGCAGCTTGGAGGCAGGGGCCCTTAACTATGGCTACACCTTC. Translation gives CASSLEAGALNYGYTF.

The chain combines TRBV29-1 with TRBJ2-7, with 10 bases matching TRBD1. The V and J ends lost 6 bases and 2 bases, in that order; junction bases with no gene match: 10. Looked up from germline, CDR1 is SQVTM and CDR2 is ANQGSEA. This CDR3 has 15 amino acids. The CDR3 DNA is TGCAGCGTGGCCGGGACAGGGGCAAATACCTACGAGCAGTACTTC. Amino acid sequence: CSVAGTGANTYEQYF.

CDR3 bases: TGTGCCTGGAGTCCCTGGGGAGCAGACTACACCTTC. Residues: CAWSPWGADYTF. V gene TRBV30 combines with J gene TRBJ1-2; the D is unclear. CDR3 length: 12 amino acids. Germline values: CDR1 GTSNPN, CDR2 SVGIG (reference sequence). The ends were cut back, 2 bases at V and 10 bases at J, with 14 bases in the middle. Full variable domain (outside the CDR3, taken from reference TRBV30 and TRBJ1-2): SQTIHQWPATLVQPVGSPLSLECTVEGTSNPNLYWYRQAAGRGLQLLFYSVGIGQISSEVPQNLSASRPQDRQFILSSKKLLLSDSGFYLCAWSPWGADYTFGSGTRLTVV.

V gene TRBV29-1 combines with J gene TRBJ1-1, with D possibly TRBD1 on 5 matching bases. The CDR3 is 14 residues long. From germline, CDR1 is SQVTM and CDR2 ANQGSEA. Trimming removed 5 bases from V and 3 bases from J, with 16 bases in between. CDR3 protein: CSVSQGWHDTEAFF. CDR3 sequence (DNA): TGCAGCGTTTCTCAGGGTTGGCACGACACTGAAGCTTTCTTT.

The rearrangement joins TRBV10-1 to TRBJ1-5, with 7 bases lining up with TRBD1. Losses at the gene ends were 7 bases for V and 5 bases for J; bases not matched to a gene: 11. The CDR3 totals 15 residues. Germline CDR1 WNHNN, CDR2 SYGVQD (reference sequence). CDR3: CASKKTGTAHQPQHF. The CDR3 DNA reads TGCGCCAGCAAGAAAACCGGGACAGCTCATCAGCCCCAGCATTTT.

The CDR3 DNA reads as TGTGCCAGCAGCCAAGAAACCGGTCCGGGACTAGGTATCACAGATACGCAGTATTTT. Translation: CASSQETGPGLGITDTQYF. The chain links TRBV4-2 to TRBJ2-3; 8 bases agree with TRBD2. This CDR3 has 19 amino acids. V trimming: 0 bases; J trimming: 2 bases; junction bases outside the gene matches: 13. CDR1 is LGHNA and CDR2 is YNFKEQ in the germline V gene.

This chain's CDR3 is CASSLWRTGETQYF. CDR3 DNA: TGTGCCAGCAGTTTATGGCGAACCGGGGAGACCCAGTACTTC. This chain uses TRBV28 with TRBJ2-5; unclear D gene. Germline V lookup: CDR1 MDHEN, CDR2 SYDVKM. Trimming pared 0 bases from V and 5 bases from J, leaving 10 bases between. The CDR3 contains 14 residues.

CDR3 loop: CASSVGPGLGYTF. The CDR3 DNA is TGTGCCAGCAGCGTAGGCCCGGGTCTAGGCTACACCTTC. The chain uses TRBV9 and TRBJ1-2, with no clear D. The CDR3 covers 13 residues. V lost 0 bases and J lost 8, with 11 bases in between. CDR1 and CDR2 from the germline V gene are SGDLS and YYNGEE.

The rearrangement links TRBV28 to TRBJ1-2; D not resolved. The CDR3 sequence is 13 residues long. Germline loops: CDR1 MDHEN, CDR2 SYDVKM. V was clipped by 1 base and J by 5 bases, with 8 bases between them. This CDR3 reads CASSLLIRYGYTF. CDR3 bases: TGTGCCAGCAGTTTATTGATCCGGTATGGCTACACCTTC.

This rearrangement joins TRBV6-5 to TRBJ2-5; 9 bases are shared with TRBD2. The junction had 10 bases not matched to a gene; V was cut back by 4 bases and J by 4 bases. The CDR3 runs to 16 residues. Germline V gene lookup returns CDR1 MNHEY and CDR2 SVGAGI. CDR3 sequence reads: CASSLSGGTPGETQYF. The CDR3, as DNA: TGTGCCAGCAGTTTAAGCGGGGGGACCCCCGGAGAGACCCAGTACTTC.

V usage is TRBV19 and J usage is TRBJ2-1; tentative D call: TRBD2 (6 bases). Trimming took 8 bases from V and 4 from J, leaving 9 bases between them. The CDR3 is 12 residues long. Germline CDR1 and CDR2: LNHDA and SQIVND (reference sequence). CDR3 loop: CASGGRYNEQFF. CDR3 in DNA: TGTGCCAGTGGAGGGAGGTACAATGAGCAGTTCTTC.

This clone appeared once. The chain has TRBV28 and TRBJ1-2; tentatively, D is TRBD1 (5 bases). Trimming took off 6 bases at V and 5 bases at J, with 16 bases between the two ends. Germline CDR1 and CDR2: MDHEN and SYDVKM. The CDR3 length is 14 residues. Here the CDR3 DNA reads TGTGCCAGCAGGCTACAGGCAACCCGTTATGGCTACACCTTC. Its protein product is CASRLQATRYGYTF.

The V gene is TRBV28, the J gene TRBJ2-7; the D is unclear. The V gene's germline CDR1 is MDHEN and CDR2 SYDVKM. The length of the CDR3 is 13 residues. Trimming pared 3 bases from V and 8 bases from J, leaving 14 bases between. In DNA, the CDR3 is TGTGCCAGCAGTTTGTATTGGATGGGCCAGCAGTACTTC. Protein sequence: CASSLYWMGQQYF.

The sample holds one count of this clone. The V gene is TRBV5-1, the J gene TRBJ2-2; D is possibly TRBD1 (6 bases). The germline gives CDR1 SGHRS, CDR2 YFSETQ. The CDR3 length is 15 residues. Trimming took 3 bases from V and 6 from J, leaving 15 bases between them. DNA of the CDR3: TGCGCCAGCAGCTCCTCGGGACAAGGGCCCGGGGAGCTGTTTTTT. Translating it yields CASSSSGQGPGELFF.

This chain uses TRBV7-2 with TRBJ1-2; D might be TRBD1 (5 bases). The CDR3 runs to 14 residues. The germline V gene encodes CDR1 SGHTA and CDR2 FQGNSA. V lost 8 bases to trimming and J lost 0 bases, with 13 bases between them. The DNA for the CDR3 is TGTGCCAGCGGACGGAGGGGAGCTAACTATGGCTACACCTTC. Residues: CASGRRGANYGYTF.

This clone was seen once. The V gene is TRBV5-5, the J gene TRBJ2-7; D is unresolved. V lost 4 bases to trimming and J lost 6 bases, with 14 bases between them. The CDR3 spans 13 residues. Germline V lookup: CDR1 SGHKS, CDR2 YYEKEE (reference sequence). DNA of the CDR3: TGTGCCAGCAGCCCGCAAAGACTCCCCGAGCAGTACTTC. It encodes CASSPQRLPEQYF.

The chain is built from TRBV2 and TRBJ2-4; 8 bases align to TRBD2. Germline V CDR1 and CDR2: SNHLY, FYNNEI. J gave up 6 bases and V 7 bases, and 11 bases lay outside the gene matches. This CDR3 has 15 amino acids. CDR3 sequence reads: CASTERRGALNIQYF. CDR3 DNA sequence: TGTGCCAGCACCGAAAGGCGGGGGGCCCTAAACATTCAGTACTTC.

The rearrangement joins TRBV3-1 (or the pseudogene TRBV3-2) to TRBJ1-2; perhaps TRBD1 as D (5 bases). CDR1 and CDR2 (germline): LGHDT, YNNKEL (reference sequence). Trimming took off 4 bases at V and 0 bases at J, with 9 bases between the two ends. The CDR3 length is 14 residues. The CDR3 DNA reads TGTGCCAGCAGCCTGCAGGGAACTAACTATGGCTACACCTTC. Its protein product is CASSLQGTNYGYTF.

This sequence joins TRBV5-1 and TRBJ1-5, with TRBD1 identical over 9 bases. Germline V lookup: CDR1 SGHRS, CDR2 YFSETQ. V dropped 2 bases and J dropped 7; count of bases not matched to a gene: 4. The CDR3 has 14 residues. The CDR3 loop reads CASSLDRGGQPQHF. Here the CDR3 DNA reads TGCGCCAGCAGCTTAGACAGGGGGGGACAGCCCCAGCATTTT.

This CDR3 is CATSDRGQSDTQYF. CDR3 DNA sequence: TGTGCCACCAGTGATCGGGGACAGTCAGATACGCAGTATTTT. This chain joins TRBV24-1 and TRBJ2-3; 7 bases align to TRBD1. The trim removed 3 bases at V and 4 bases at J, leaving 3 bases unmatched. The germline V gene encodes CDR1 KGHDR and CDR2 SFDVKD. This CDR3 has 14 residues.

This clone was picked up one time. This sequence joins TRBV20-1 and TRBJ2-1, with D hard to call. Germline CDR1 is DFQATT and CDR2 is SNEGSKA (reference sequence). Trimming took 6 bases from V and 2 from J, leaving 5 bases between them. CDR3 length equals 11 residues. The CDR3 is CSALPYNEQFF. Written as DNA, the CDR3 is TGCAGTGCCCTACCCTACAATGAGCAGTTCTTC.

The genes are TRBV5-1 and TRBJ2-1; 7 nucleotides align to TRBD2. Per germline, CDR1 SGHRS and CDR2 YFSETQ. This CDR3 is 15 amino acids long. V lost 4 bases to trimming and J lost 6 bases; unmatched junction nucleotides: 10. CDR3 DNA: TGCGCCAGCAGCCCGAGGACTAGTTACCCCAATGAGCAGTTCTTC. Translation gives CASSPRTSYPNEQFF.

This chain's CDR3 is CASRTGGANTGELFF. The CDR3 nucleotides are TGTGCCAGCCGGACAGGGGGCGCGAACACCGGGGAGCTGTTTTTT. The rearrangement uses TRBV6-5 and TRBJ2-2; 11 bases fit TRBD1. V dropped 8 bases and J dropped 0; count of bases not matched to a gene: 2. This CDR3 is 15 amino acids long. Germline loops: CDR1 MNHEY, CDR2 SVGAGI.

The chain has TRBV5-1 and TRBJ2-7; 8 nucleotides match TRBD2. Germline V gene sequence: CDR1 SGHRS, CDR2 YFSETQ. V gave up 0 bases and J gave up 4 bases; unmatched junction bases: 6. The length of the CDR3 is 15 residues. CDR3 DNA sequence: TGCGCCAGCAGCTTGGAGGCTAGCGGGTCTTACGAGCAGTACTTC. Translating it yields CASSLEASGSYEQYF.